The 21 T cell receptor beta chains given below trace back to one sample, sequenced in a study of blood T cell repertoires in COVID-19. Sequenced by immunoSEQ multiplex PCR; TCRdb stores in-frame clones only, minus some. Of roughly 110,000 clones listed, roughly 90% are singletons. Sequencing input: peripheral blood. The receptors derive from a man aged 35 to 55 with active or convalescent COVID-19.

This clone was detected once. This sequence joins TRBV13 and TRBJ2-2; the D gene is possibly TRBD1 (6 bases). V lost 0 bases and J 3 bases, leaving 11 bases between the germline ends. This CDR3 contains 16 residues. The V gene's germline CDR1 is PRHDT and CDR2 FYEKMQ (reference sequence). The CDR3 region has the DNA TGTGCCAGCAGCTTAGGGGGTCCAGGGGACACCGGGGAGCTGTTTTTT. Its protein product is CASSLGGPGDTGELFF.

The chain uses TRBV6-6 and TRBJ1-2, with D tentatively TRBD1 (6 bases). In germline, CDR1 is MNHNY, CDR2 SVGAGI (reference sequence). V dropped 4 bases and J dropped 8 bases, with 20 bases sitting between them. CDR3 length equals 15 residues. DNA for the CDR3: TGTGCCAGCAGTTGGACAGAGACGCGAATGGGCGGCTACACCTTC. Protein: CASSWTETRMGGYTF.

This chain connects TRBV28 to TRBJ1-1, with D unclear. V was clipped by 7 bases and J by 0 bases, with 12 bases between them. The CDR3 loop spans 14 amino acids. Germline V gene sequence: CDR1 MDHEN, CDR2 SYDVKM. CDR3 region: CASKDLSMNTEAFF. The CDR3 bases are TGTGCCAGCAAAGATCTGAGCATGAACACTGAAGCTTTCTTT.

This chain connects TRBV10-1 to TRBJ2-1; maybe TRBD2 (6 bases). CDR3 length equals 12 residues. The ends were cut back, 6 bases at V and 16 bases at J, with 19 bases in the middle. Per germline, CDR1 WNHNN and CDR2 SYGVQD (reference sequence). The CDR3 loop is CASSPGLSRYFF. The CDR3 DNA sequence: TGCGCCAGCAGCCCCGGACTAAGCAGGTACTTCTTC.

This chain connects TRBV6-2 or TRBV6-3 to TRBJ2-7; 9 bases line up with TRBD1. Trimming at V came to 2 bases and at J to 3 bases, leaving 5 bases not matched to a gene. Germline lookup yields CDR1 MNHEY and CDR2 SVGEGT. The CDR3 has 15 residues. The CDR3 bases are TGTGCCAGCAGTTACACCGGGACAGGGCTCTACGAGCAGTACTTC. Its translation: CASSYTGTGLYEQYF.

The V and J genes are TRBV6-5 and TRBJ2-2, with TRBD2 as a possible D gene (5 bases). V dropped 5 bases and J dropped 4 bases, with 14 bases sitting between them. Germline CDR1 and CDR2: MNHEY and SVGAGI. The CDR3 has 15 amino acids. CDR3: CASSRDSFFTGELFF. DNA of the CDR3: TGTGCCAGCAGTCGGGATAGTTTCTTCACCGGGGAGCTGTTTTTT.

This clone was seen just once. This chain connects TRBV3-1 (or the pseudogene TRBV3-2) to TRBJ1-2; D may be TRBD1 (6 bases). Germline V gene sequence: CDR1 LGHDT, CDR2 YNNKEL (reference sequence). The CDR3 spans 15 residues. Trimming cost V 1 base and J 6 bases, with 15 bases left between them. CDR3: CASSQGRQGFNGYTF. CDR3 coding DNA: TGTGCCAGCAGCCAAGGACGGCAGGGGTTTAATGGCTACACCTTC.

The J gene is TRBJ1-5, the V gene TRBV28, with D possibly TRBD1 on 6 matching bases. CDR3 length: 13 residues. Germline loops: CDR1 MDHEN, CDR2 SYDVKM. Trimming removed 7 bases from V and 7 bases from J, with 14 bases in between. The CDR3 DNA is TGTGCCAGCACCCCATGGGACATCCAGCCCCAGCATTTT. Translating it yields CASTPWDIQPQHF.

The chain carries TRBV27 and TRBJ2-1; 13 nucleotides agree with TRBD2. Germline values: CDR1 MNHEY, CDR2 SMNVEV (reference sequence). Trimming removed 4 bases from V and 6 bases from J; junction bases left unmatched: 3. This CDR3 spans 15 amino acids. The CDR3: CASSSGTSGANEQFF. CDR3 nucleotide sequence: TGTGCCAGCAGTTCCGGGACTAGCGGGGCCAATGAGCAGTTCTTC.

The chain is built from TRBV7-2 and TRBJ1-5; D gene uncertain. CDR3 size: 13 residues. Trimming took 5 bases from V and 7 from J, leaving 12 bases between them. Germline CDR1 SGHTA, CDR2 FQGNSA. CDR3 loop: CASSLGEEQPQHF. DNA of the CDR3: TGTGCCAGCAGCCTAGGTGAGGAACAGCCCCAGCATTTT.

The J gene is TRBJ1-2, the V gene TRBV7-2, with a tentative D call TRBD1 (5 bases). This CDR3 region has 14 residues. The germline V gene has CDR1 SGHTA and CDR2 FQGNSA. V was trimmed by 3 bases and J by 3 bases, leaving 11 bases between them. The CDR3 loop is CASSLAGQYYGYTF. The CDR3 DNA is TGTGCCAGCAGCTTGGCCGGACAATACTATGGCTACACCTTC.

J is TRBJ2-7 and V is TRBV18, with D uncertain. V was trimmed by 4 bases and J by 3 bases, leaving 10 bases between them. Germline V gene sequence: CDR1 KGHSH, CDR2 LQKENI. The CDR3 covers 13 residues. CDR3 in amino acids: CASSRGNLYEQYF. DNA for the CDR3: TGTGCCAGCTCACGAGGAAATCTCTACGAGCAGTACTTC.

The chain combines TRBV6-5 with TRBJ1-3; no reliable D call. Trimming left V 0 bases short and J 4 bases short, with 7 bases between. The CDR3 length is 14 residues. Germline V CDR1 and CDR2: MNHEY, SVGAGI. The CDR3: CASSYSRGGNTIYF. In DNA, the CDR3 is TGTGCCAGCAGTTACTCTCGGGGAGGAAACACCATATATTTT.

V and J are TRBV3-1 (or the pseudogene TRBV3-2) and TRBJ2-1, with TRBD2 as a possible D gene (6 bases). Germline V CDR1 and CDR2: LGHDT, YNNKEL (reference sequence). The V and J ends lost 2 bases and 5 bases respectively, with 19 bases between them. This CDR3 has 17 amino acids. The CDR3 spells CASSQTGVMSLNNEQFF. DNA of the CDR3: TGTGCCAGCAGCCAAACGGGAGTGATGTCCTTGAACAATGAGCAGTTCTTC.

This chain connects TRBV19 to TRBJ1-1; a weak D match, TRBD1 (6 bases). Trimming left V 6 bases short and J 0 bases short, with 14 bases between. CDR1 LNHDA and CDR2 SQIVND come from the germline V gene (reference sequence). This CDR3 region has 15 residues. DNA of the CDR3: TGTGCCAGTAGAAGGGACAACGTGGTGAACACTGAAGCTTTCTTT. This gives the protein CASRRDNVVNTEAFF.

The rearrangement links TRBV3-1 (or the pseudogene TRBV3-2) to TRBJ1-1; 8 bases are shared with TRBD1. Germline trimming cut 0 bases from V and 10 bases from J; bases unmatched to any gene: 7. CDR3 size: 14 residues. Germline CDR1 and CDR2: LGHDT and YNNKEL (reference sequence). CDR3: CASSQEAGGSSAFF. The CDR3, as DNA: TGTGCCAGCAGCCAAGAGGCAGGGGGCAGCTCAGCTTTCTTT.

This rearrangement joins TRBV6-5 to TRBJ1-1; 10 bases map to TRBD1. There are 16 residues in the CDR3. Germline CDR1 is MNHEY and CDR2 is SVGAGI. Trimming at V came to 0 bases and at J to 4 bases, leaving 5 bases not matched to a gene. The CDR3 loop is CASSYSTGGGGTEAFF. In DNA, the CDR3 is TGTGCCAGCAGTTACTCGACAGGGGGCGGCGGCACTGAAGCTTTCTTT.

The chain recombines TRBV7-2 with TRBJ1-6; 10 bases agree with TRBD1. This CDR3 has 17 amino acids. V lost 2 bases to trimming and J lost 10 bases; unmatched junction nucleotides: 11. CDR1 is SGHTA, CDR2 FQGNSA, per germline. The CDR3 DNA reads as TGTGCCAGCAGCTTAACTATCTCCGGGACAGGGGACTCACCCCTCCACTTT. As protein: CASSLTISGTGDSPLHF.

This chain connects TRBV7-9 to TRBJ2-2, with a weak D call TRBD1 (6 bases). The CDR3 runs 14 residues. V was shortened by 4 bases and J by 4 bases, with 10 bases between the two germline ends. Germline V CDR1 and CDR2: SEHNR, FQNEAQ (reference sequence). Here the CDR3 DNA reads TGTGCCAGCAGCTCTCAGGGGCGCACCGGGGAGCTGTTTTTT. Its translation is CASSSQGRTGELFF.

This chain uses TRBV30 with TRBJ2-1, with 7 bases aligning to TRBD1. The length of the CDR3 is 12 residues. The junction had 5 bases not matched to a gene; V was cut back by 3 bases and J by 9 bases. The V gene's germline CDR1 is GTSNPN and CDR2 SVGIG (reference sequence). CDR3 DNA: TGTGCCTGGAGCGCACAGGGGATTGAGCAGTTCTTC. Encoded protein: CAWSAQGIEQFF.

The chain recombines TRBV30 with TRBJ1-2, with D maybe TRBD1 (6 bases). The CDR3 has 14 residues. V lost 4 bases to trimming and J lost 4 bases, with 16 bases between them. CDR1 and CDR2 (germline): GTSNPN, SVGIG (reference sequence). The CDR3 is CAWIRNREGYGYTF. DNA for the CDR3: TGTGCCTGGATCCGTAACAGGGAAGGCTATGGCTACACCTTC.